These 7 T cell receptor beta chains originate from one sample sequenced in a study of OX40 agonist ivuxolimab in advanced cancers. Produced via immunoSEQ multiplex PCR; TCRdb's table is partial and in-frame only. The sample holds more than 65,000 clones; more than 85% are singletons and the top ten take 1.1%. Sequenced here: CD4+ or CD8+ T cells sorted from blood, sampled in a trial of the OX40 agonist ivuxolimab. The receptors stem from an adult with an advanced solid tumor such as melanoma, head and neck, liver or kidney cancer.

This clone was counted ten times or more. Other DNA variants within this sample encode the same CDR3. The rearrangement uses TRBV29-1 and TRBJ1-2; D gene uncertain. Germline loops: CDR1 SQVTM, CDR2 ANQGSEA. There are 15 residues in the CDR3. The ends were cut back, 2 bases at V and 7 bases at J, with 20 bases in the middle. DNA of the CDR3: TGCAGCGTTGAATCGTTGTGGGCGGACGGAGGTGGCTACACCTTC. Its translation: CSVESLWADGGGYTF.

V and J are TRBV15 and TRBJ2-7; no firm D call. Trimming cost V 0 bases and J 3 bases, with 9 bases left between them. Germline CDR1 LNHNV, CDR2 YYDKDF (reference sequence). The CDR3 spans 14 residues. The CDR3 sequence is CATSRDNGLYEQYF. The CDR3 nucleotides are TGTGCCACCAGCAGAGATAATGGGCTCTACGAGCAGTACTTC.

The chain joins TRBV7-2 to TRBJ2-1; D may match TRBD1 or TRBD2 (6 bases each). CDR1 is SGHTA and CDR2 is FQGNSA in the germline V gene. The CDR3 covers 15 residues. Between the trimmed V and J ends, which lost 5 bases and 4 bases, there was a span of 15 bases. This CDR3 is CASSRPGASYNEQFF. Here the CDR3 DNA reads TGTGCCAGCAGCCGTCCGGGGGCGTCATACAATGAGCAGTTCTTC.

This clone was counted between two and nine times. The chain is built from TRBV25-1 and TRBJ2-5, with unresolved D. Germline V gene data show CDR1 as MGHDK and CDR2 as SYGVNS. The length of the CDR3 is 14 residues. The V end lost 2 bases, the J end lost 6 bases, and 13 bases lay between the germline ends. The DNA of the CDR3 is TGTGCCAGCAGTGAAAGATTGGAGTCCCAGACCCAGTACTTC. Its translation: CASSERLESQTQYF.

The chain joins TRBV5-1 to TRBJ1-4; TRBD1 agrees at 7 bases. Germline V gives CDR1 SGHRS, CDR2 YFSETQ. The V segment lost 4 bases and the J segment 5 bases; nucleotides outside the gene matches: 5. The CDR3 covers 14 residues. The CDR3 sequence is CASSPTTGNEKLFF. The DNA for the CDR3 is TGCGCCAGCAGCCCAACGACAGGGAATGAAAAACTGTTTTTT.

The chain links TRBV27 to TRBJ2-1; D is tentatively TRBD1 or TRBD2 (5 bases each). The germline V and J ends were trimmed by 10 bases and 2 bases, with 18 bases remaining between them. Germline CDR1 reads MNHEY; CDR2 reads SMNVEV (reference sequence). This CDR3 is 15 amino acids long. CDR3 sequence: CAISSGALTYNEQFF. CDR3 nucleotide sequence: TGTGCCATCAGCTCCGGGGCACTCACCTACAATGAGCAGTTCTTC.

This clone came up a few times. This chain connects TRBV7-3 to TRBJ1-2; TRBD1 might be the D (6 bases). Between the trimmed V and J ends, which lost 5 bases and 6 bases, there was a span of 13 bases. Germline V gives CDR1 SGHTA, CDR2 FQGTGA. There are 13 residues in the CDR3. CDR3 coding DNA: TGTGCCAGCAGCCTGGACAGAATTGATGGCTACACCTTC. Its translation: CASSLDRIDGYTF.